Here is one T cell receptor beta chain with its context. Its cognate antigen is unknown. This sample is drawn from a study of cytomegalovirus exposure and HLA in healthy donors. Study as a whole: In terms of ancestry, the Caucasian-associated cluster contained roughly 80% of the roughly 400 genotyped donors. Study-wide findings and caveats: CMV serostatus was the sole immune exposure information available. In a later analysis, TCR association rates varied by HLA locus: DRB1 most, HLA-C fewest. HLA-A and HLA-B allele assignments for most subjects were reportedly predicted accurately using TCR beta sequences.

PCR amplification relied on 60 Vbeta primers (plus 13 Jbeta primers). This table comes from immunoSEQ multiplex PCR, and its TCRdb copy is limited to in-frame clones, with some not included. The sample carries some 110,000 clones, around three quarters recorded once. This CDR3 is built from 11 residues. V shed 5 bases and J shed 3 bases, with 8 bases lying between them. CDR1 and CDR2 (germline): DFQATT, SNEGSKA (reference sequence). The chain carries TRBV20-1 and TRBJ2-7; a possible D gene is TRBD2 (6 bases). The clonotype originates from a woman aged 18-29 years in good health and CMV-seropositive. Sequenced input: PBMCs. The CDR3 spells CSAGGGYEQYF. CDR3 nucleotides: TGCAGTGCTGGGGGAGGCTACGAGCAGTACTTC.